One sample yielded the 29 T cell receptor beta chains listed below, sequenced in a study of T cells after yellow fever vaccination. TCRdb re-called the 5' RACE reads through MiXCR, storing one row per CDR3 protein. This repertoire shows some 350,000 distinct CDR3 sequences, about 4% found once; its top ten account for roughly 24%. The sequenced sample was PBMCs, obtained 5 days after the yellow fever booster vaccination. The source is a man aged 18 to 35 who received the YFV17D yellow fever vaccine.

This clonotype has only a few counts. The chain recombines TRBV20-1 with TRBJ2-1; 8 bases align to TRBD2. Germline CDR1 DFQATT, CDR2 SNEGSKA (reference sequence). The CDR3 length is 16 residues. V was clipped by 2 bases and J by 4 bases; unmatched bases: 10. DNA for the CDR3: TGCAGTGCTAGAACCTTAGGCGGGGGGTCATACAATGAGCAGTTCTTC. Its protein product is CSARTLGGGSYNEQFF.

The rearrangement joins TRBV20-1 to TRBJ1-1; D not resolved. Per the germline V gene, CDR1 is DFQATT and CDR2 is SNEGSKA (reference sequence). Trimming pared 4 bases from V and 1 base from J, leaving 13 bases between. This CDR3 comprises 14 residues. CDR3 nucleotides: TGCAGTGCTATGAGCCCTGACGGGAACACTGAAGCTTTCTTT. It encodes CSAMSPDGNTEAFF.

The sample holds many counts of this clonotype. The chain links TRBV4-1 to TRBJ1-6; D is perhaps TRBD1 (6 bases). The CDR3 covers 15 residues. Germline CDR1 MGHRA, CDR2 YSYEKL. V was pared by 5 bases and J by 8 bases, with 16 bases between. The CDR3 protein is CASSDLRGADSPLHF. The CDR3 DNA reads as TGCGCCAGCAGCGACCTACGGGGGGCTGATTCACCCCTCCACTTT.

This clonotype was picked up many times. The chain recombines TRBV7-2 with TRBJ2-4; D is possibly TRBD2 (6 bases). The ends were cut back, 3 bases at V and 0 bases at J, with 9 bases in the middle. Germline values: CDR1 SGHTA, CDR2 FQGNSA. CDR3 length: 15 amino acids. CDR3 protein: CASSLRGLAKNIQYF. CDR3 sequence (DNA): TGTGCCAGCAGCTTGCGGGGATTAGCCAAAAACATTCAGTACTTC.

The chain couples TRBV5-5 to TRBJ2-7; D gene unclear. Per germline, CDR1 SGHKS and CDR2 YYEKEE (reference sequence). This CDR3 contains 12 residues. V was cut by 1 base and J by 5 bases, with 7 bases left in between. The CDR3 is CASSLWGNEQYV. For the CDR3, the DNA is TGTGCCAGCAGCTTGTGGGGTAACGAGCAGTACGTC.

The V call is TRBV19, the J call TRBJ2-2; TRBD2 matches 12 bases. The germline V gene has CDR1 LNHDA and CDR2 SQIVND (reference sequence). V shed 8 bases and J 4 bases; nucleotides not matched to a gene: 5. This CDR3 is 15 amino acids long. CDR3 DNA: TGTGCCAGTGCGGGACTAGCGGGCGGCACCGGGGAGCTGTTTTTT. The encoded protein is CASAGLAGGTGELFF.

The chain uses TRBV5-1 and TRBJ1-6; 8 nucleotides align to TRBD1. CDR3 length equals 13 residues. The germline V gene encodes CDR1 SGHRS and CDR2 YFSETQ. Trimming cost V 4 bases and J 8 bases; bases outside gene matches: 2. The CDR3 is CASSGQGDSPLHF. The CDR3 DNA follows: TGCGCCAGCAGCGGACAGGGAGATTCACCCCTCCACTTT.

This clonotype was observed many times. V and J are TRBV27 and TRBJ1-2; unclear D gene. The germline CDR1 and CDR2 sequences are MNHEY and SMNVEV (reference sequence). Trimming took off 6 bases at V and 5 bases at J, with 13 bases between the two ends. The CDR3 extends over 13 amino acids. CDR3 amino acids: CASSHHGEYGYTF. DNA for the CDR3: TGTGCCAGCAGCCATCATGGGGAATATGGCTACACCTTC.

This clonotype came up many times. The chain joins TRBV4-1 to TRBJ1-2; 7 nucleotides align to TRBD1. CDR3 length: 16 residues. With 3 bases clipped from V and 4 bases from J, the junction kept 11 bases outside the gene matches. Germline V lookup: CDR1 MGHRA, CDR2 YSYEKL. This CDR3 is CASSHPGEGGIYGYTF. The CDR3 nucleotides read TGCGCCAGCAGCCACCCCGGTGAAGGGGGCATCTATGGCTACACCTTC.

This clonotype was seen ten or more times. V usage is TRBV5-1 and J usage is TRBJ1-2, with D uncertain. V dropped 4 bases and J dropped 3 bases, with 13 bases sitting between them. CDR1 and CDR2 from the germline V gene are SGHRS and YFSETQ. The CDR3 totals 14 residues. The DNA of the CDR3 is TGCGCCAGCAGCCGGATTACAGAGGACTATGGCTACACCTTC. It translates to CASSRITEDYGYTF.

V usage is TRBV13 and J usage is TRBJ1-3, with D hard to call. With 2 bases removed from V and 0 bases from J, the gap between germline ends came to 11 bases. There are 16 residues in the CDR3. Germline V gene sequence: CDR1 PRHDT, CDR2 FYEKMQ (reference sequence). The chain's CDR3 is CASSLRSISSGNTIYF. For the CDR3, the DNA is TGTGCCAGCAGCTTAAGGTCAATTAGCTCTGGAAACACCATATATTTT.

The chain joins TRBV13 to TRBJ2-2; D is perhaps TRBD1 (6 bases). CDR1 and CDR2 (germline): PRHDT, FYEKMQ (reference sequence). V was shortened by 5 bases and J by 6 bases, with 13 bases between the two germline ends. This CDR3 has 14 residues. CDR3 residues: CASSPWNRAGELFF. The CDR3, as DNA: TGTGCCAGCAGCCCATGGAACAGGGCCGGGGAGCTGTTTTTT. Variable domain in full (rest from reference TRBV13 and TRBJ2-2): AAGVIQSPRHLIKEKRETATLKCYPIPRHDTVYWYQQGPGQDPQFLISFYEKMQSDKGSIPDRFSAQQFSDYHSELNMSSLELGDSALYFCASSPWNRAGELFFGEGSRLTVL.

This clonotype was counted between two and nine times. V gene TRBV20-1 combines with J gene TRBJ2-7; D remains unclear. V shed 4 bases and J shed 7 bases, with 20 bases lying between them. Germline V gene sequence: CDR1 DFQATT, CDR2 SNEGSKA (reference sequence). The CDR3 is 14 residues long. CDR3 in DNA: TGCAGTGCTACAAAAGTACAGAGTCTTGGGGAGCAGTACTTC. Its translation is CSATKVQSLGEQYF.

The table lists this clonotype with many counts. The gene calls are TRBV7-6 and TRBJ2-7, with D perhaps matching TRBD2 (5 bases). The germline V gene encodes CDR1 SGHVS and CDR2 FNYEAQ. V lost 5 bases and J 2 bases, leaving 10 bases between the germline ends. This CDR3 has 13 residues. The CDR3: CASSESGTYEQYF. For the CDR3, the DNA is TGTGCCAGCAGCGAAAGCGGTACCTACGAGCAGTACTTC. The full variable domain, rest sourced from reference TRBV7-6 and TRBJ2-7, is GAGVSQSPRYKVTKRGQDVALRCDPISGHVSLYWYRQALGQGPEFLTYFNYEAQQDKSGLPNDRFSAERPEGSISTLTIQRTEQRDSAMYRCASSESGTYEQYFGPGTRLTVT.

Many counts were recorded for this clonotype. The chain links TRBV6-5 to TRBJ2-5, with TRBD2 matching over 10 bases. Germline values: CDR1 MNHEY, CDR2 SVGAGI. V shed 5 bases and J 7 bases; nucleotides not matched to a gene: 1. The CDR3 extends over 12 amino acids. Here the CDR3 reads CASSSGGGTQYF. In nucleotides, the CDR3 is TGTGCCAGCAGTAGCGGGGGGGGGACCCAGTACTTC.

V usage is TRBV5-1 and J usage is TRBJ2-3; D call uncertain. Germline CDR1 reads SGHRS; CDR2 reads YFSETQ. The CDR3 contains 14 residues. Trimming removed 1 base from V and 4 bases from J, with 10 bases in between. The CDR3 is CASSLTTQADTQYF. In DNA, the CDR3 is TGCGCCAGCAGCTTGACTACCCAAGCAGATACGCAGTATTTT.

This clonotype appeared a few times. The chain joins TRBV9 to TRBJ1-2, with D tentatively TRBD1 (5 bases). The V end was cut by 0 bases, the J end by 11 bases, with 11 bases between. Germline CDR1 reads SGDLS; CDR2 reads YYNGEE. This CDR3 is 12 amino acids long. Here the CDR3 DNA reads TGTGCCAGCAGCGTAGGTGGGGGTGGTTACACCTTC. Translated, it gives CASSVGGGGYTF.

This clonotype showed up just a few times. The V and J genes are TRBV7-2 and TRBJ1-2, with TRBD1 matching 8 bases. The V segment lost 3 bases and the J segment 5 bases; nucleotides outside the gene matches: 11. Germline V gives CDR1 SGHTA, CDR2 FQGNSA. There are 16 residues in the CDR3. CDR3 bases: TGTGCCAGCAGCTTCTTTCCGGGTGGACAGGGATATGGCTACACCTTC. Protein: CASSFFPGGQGYGYTF.

CDR3 in amino acids: CASSFFYNSPLHF. The CDR3 DNA follows: TGTGCCAGCAGCTTCTTCTATAATTCACCCCTCCACTTT. The genes are TRBV7-9 and TRBJ1-6; unclear D gene. The CDR3 is made up of 13 amino acids. CDR1 and CDR2 (germline): SEHNR, FQNEAQ (reference sequence). The V end lost 3 bases, the J end lost 3 bases, and 3 bases lay between the germline ends.

This chain uses TRBV12-3 or TRBV12-4 with TRBJ1-2; 7 bases are shared with TRBD1. The CDR3 is made up of 15 amino acids. Trimming took 7 bases from V and 10 from J; bases not matched to a gene: 18. The CDR3 loop reads CASTTTRDSLTDYTF. The CDR3 bases are TGTGCCAGCACTACGACCCGGGACAGTTTGACCGACTACACCTTC.

In its sample, this clonotype was seen a few times. The chain carries TRBV7-2 and TRBJ2-3, with D uncertain. Trimming took 6 bases from V and 6 from J, leaving 13 bases between them. This CDR3 comprises 13 residues. CDR1 SGHTA and CDR2 FQGNSA come from the germline V gene. The CDR3 DNA follows: TGTGCCAGCAGTCGTCAGCTGGCGGATACGCAGTATTTT. Translation: CASSRQLADTQYF. Drawing the rest from reference TRBV7-2 and TRBJ2-3, the complete variable domain is GAGVSQSPSNKVTEKGKDVELRCDPISGHTALYWYRQSLGQGLEFLIYFQGNSAPDKSGLPSDRFSAERTGGSVSTLTIQRTQQEDSAVYLCASSRQLADTQYFGPGTRLTVL.

At least ten counts were recorded for this clonotype. The V call is TRBV7-9, the J call TRBJ2-1; no definite D call. CDR1 SEHNR and CDR2 FQNEAQ come from the germline V gene (reference sequence). Trimming cost V 5 bases and J 9 bases, with 8 bases left between them. The CDR3 covers 11 residues. CDR3: CASSPQSEQFF. The CDR3, as DNA: TGTGCCAGCAGCCCTCAGTCTGAGCAGTTCTTC. Full variable domain (rest looked up from reference TRBV7-9 and TRBJ2-1): DTGVSQNPRHKITKRGQNVTFRCDPISEHNRLYWYRQTLGQGPEFLTYFQNEAQLEKSRLLSDRFSAERPKGSFSTLEIQRTEQGDSAMYLCASSPQSEQFFGPGTRLTVL.

This clonotype has just a few counts. The V and J genes are TRBV6-2 or TRBV6-3 and TRBJ2-3; 9 bases are shared with TRBD2. Trimming at V came to 2 bases and at J to 3 bases, leaving 3 bases not matched to a gene. Germline V gene sequence: CDR1 MNHEY, CDR2 SVGEGT. CDR3 size: 15 residues. CDR3 loop: CASSYHSGGTDTQYF. The CDR3, as DNA: TGTGCCAGCAGTTACCATAGCGGGGGAACAGATACGCAGTATTTT.

This clonotype turned up a few times. This chain uses TRBV7-2 with TRBJ2-4; no definite D call. The CDR3 has 16 residues. V lost 3 bases, J lost 0 bases, and 12 bases lay in between. The germline gives CDR1 SGHTA, CDR2 FQGNSA. CDR3 coding DNA: TGTGCCAGCAGCTTCGTGCCACCCCAAGCCAAAAACATTCAGTACTTC. This codes for CASSFVPPQAKNIQYF.

This chain joins TRBV5-6 and TRBJ2-1; 7 positions agree with TRBD1. Germline V gives CDR1 SGHDT, CDR2 YYEEEE. The CDR3 contains 15 residues. The V gene end was trimmed by 4 bases and the J gene end by 5 bases; junction bases not matched to a gene: 9. CDR3: CASSHPRQGNNEQFF. The CDR3 DNA sequence: TGTGCCAGCAGCCACCCGAGACAGGGTAACAATGAGCAGTTCTTC.

A few counts support this clonotype. The chain joins TRBV6-5 to TRBJ1-2; 9 bases match TRBD1. The germline gives CDR1 MNHEY, CDR2 SVGAGI. The CDR3 runs 14 residues. V lost 5 bases, J lost 7 bases, and 8 bases stayed unmatched. For the CDR3, the DNA is TGTGCCAGCAGTAATCCCGGGACAGGGAGTGGCTACACCTTC. Protein product: CASSNPGTGSGYTF.

The chain has TRBV5-4 and TRBJ2-7; D gene uncertain. The germline V gene has CDR1 SGHNT and CDR2 YYREEE (reference sequence). The V gene lost 2 bases and the J gene lost 6 bases, with 15 bases spanning the gap. The CDR3 length is 14 residues. The CDR3 DNA sequence: TGTGCCAGCAGCTTTGGGCAGGCCAGCACCGAGCAGTACGTC. Translation gives CASSFGQASTEQYV.

V gene TRBV10-2 combines with J gene TRBJ1-2, with D uncertain. The CDR3 covers 15 residues. The V end lost 2 bases, the J end lost 2 bases, and 12 bases lay between the germline ends. The V gene's germline CDR1 is WSHSY and CDR2 SAAADI. CDR3 sequence: CASSEMGRANYGYTF. CDR3 coding DNA: TGCGCCAGCAGTGAGATGGGCCGCGCCAACTATGGCTACACCTTC.

The chain uses TRBV5-1 and TRBJ2-3; no definite D call. The germline CDR1 and CDR2 sequences are SGHRS and YFSETQ. The V end was cut by 8 bases, the J end by 4 bases, with 11 bases between. CDR3 length: 12 amino acids. The CDR3 nucleotides read TGCGCCAGTAAGCTGGCGGCAGATACGCAGTATTTT. The encoded protein is CASKLAADTQYF.